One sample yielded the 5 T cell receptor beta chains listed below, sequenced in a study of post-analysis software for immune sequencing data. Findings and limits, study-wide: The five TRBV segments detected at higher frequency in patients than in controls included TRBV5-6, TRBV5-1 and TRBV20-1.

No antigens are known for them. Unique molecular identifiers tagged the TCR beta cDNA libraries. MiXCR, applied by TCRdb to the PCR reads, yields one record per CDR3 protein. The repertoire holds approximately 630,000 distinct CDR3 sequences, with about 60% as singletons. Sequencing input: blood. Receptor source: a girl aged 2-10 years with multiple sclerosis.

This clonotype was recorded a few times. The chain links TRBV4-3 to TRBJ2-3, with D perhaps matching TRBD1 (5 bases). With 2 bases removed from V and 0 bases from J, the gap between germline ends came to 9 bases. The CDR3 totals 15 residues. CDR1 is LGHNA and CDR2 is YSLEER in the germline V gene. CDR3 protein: CASSQNRWSTDTQYF. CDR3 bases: TGCGCCAGCAGCCAAAACAGGTGGAGCACAGATACGCAGTATTTT.

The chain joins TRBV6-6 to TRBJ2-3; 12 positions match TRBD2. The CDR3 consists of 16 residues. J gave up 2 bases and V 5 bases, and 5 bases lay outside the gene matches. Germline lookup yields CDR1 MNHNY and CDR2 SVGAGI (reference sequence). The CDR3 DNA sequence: TGTGCCAGCAGTACACTAGCGGGGGGCGTCACAGATACGCAGTATTTT. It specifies CASSTLAGGVTDTQYF.

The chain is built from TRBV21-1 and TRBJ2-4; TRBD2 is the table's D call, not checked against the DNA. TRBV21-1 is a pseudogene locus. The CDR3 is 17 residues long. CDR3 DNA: TGTGCCAGCAGCGGGGCCCAGCGGGAGAGGGCCAAAAACATTCAGTACTTC. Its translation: CASSGAQRERAKNIQYF.

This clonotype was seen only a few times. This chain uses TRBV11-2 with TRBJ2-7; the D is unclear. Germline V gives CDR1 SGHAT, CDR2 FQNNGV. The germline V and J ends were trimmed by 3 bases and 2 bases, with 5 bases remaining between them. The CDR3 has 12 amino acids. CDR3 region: CASSFLPYEQYF. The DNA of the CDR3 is TGTGCCAGCAGCTTCTTACCCTACGAGCAGTACTTC.

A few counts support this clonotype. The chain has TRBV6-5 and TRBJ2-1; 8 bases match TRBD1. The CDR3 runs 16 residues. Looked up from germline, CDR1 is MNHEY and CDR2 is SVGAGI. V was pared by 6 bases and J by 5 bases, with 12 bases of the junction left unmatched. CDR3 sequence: CASSISTGTGDNEQFF. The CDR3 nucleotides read TGTGCCAGCAGCATATCTACCGGGACAGGAGACAATGAGCAGTTCTTC.